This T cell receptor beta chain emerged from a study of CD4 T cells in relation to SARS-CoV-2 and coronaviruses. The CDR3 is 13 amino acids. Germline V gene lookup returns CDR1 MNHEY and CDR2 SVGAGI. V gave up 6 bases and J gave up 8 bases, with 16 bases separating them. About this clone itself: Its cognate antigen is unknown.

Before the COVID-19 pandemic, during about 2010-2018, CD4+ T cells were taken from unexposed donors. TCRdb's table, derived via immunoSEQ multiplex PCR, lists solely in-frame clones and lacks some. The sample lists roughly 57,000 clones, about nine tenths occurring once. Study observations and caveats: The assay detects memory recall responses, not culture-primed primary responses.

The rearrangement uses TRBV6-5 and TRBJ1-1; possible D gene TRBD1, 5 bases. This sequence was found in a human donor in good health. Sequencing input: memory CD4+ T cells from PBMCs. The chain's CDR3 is CASSPGGRLEAFF. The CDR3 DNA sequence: TGTGCCAGCAGCCCGGGGGGACGACTCGAAGCTTTCTTT.